This T cell receptor (beta chain) came from a study of T cells in Graves' hyperthyroidism and ophthalmopathy. Criteria for exclusion of patients were uncontrolled infection, other autoimmune disease, pregnancy or lactation. Researchers took RNA transcripts and amplified the TCR beta CDR3 regions from them. When the TCR CDR3 underwent first-round RT-PCR, the HTBI primer set was used. Using its own MiXCR run on the multiplex PCR reads, TCRdb lists one record per CDR3 protein. The data show fewer than 900,000 distinct CDR3 sequences, 15% to 20% seen once. Germline CDR1 is LNHNV and CDR2 is YYDKDF (reference sequence). CDR3 length: 15 amino acids. The junction had 5 bases not matched to a gene; V was cut back by 1 base and J by 2 bases. This clonotype was detected many times.

Sequencing input: blood. The clonotype originates from a man between 18 and 35 years old with Graves' hyperthyroidism. The chain uses TRBV15 and TRBJ2-7; 7 nucleotides align to TRBD1. The CDR3 region has the DNA TGTGCCACCAGCAGAGGAAGGGGGCAAGCCTACGAGCAGTACTTC. This encodes CATSRGRGQAYEQYF.